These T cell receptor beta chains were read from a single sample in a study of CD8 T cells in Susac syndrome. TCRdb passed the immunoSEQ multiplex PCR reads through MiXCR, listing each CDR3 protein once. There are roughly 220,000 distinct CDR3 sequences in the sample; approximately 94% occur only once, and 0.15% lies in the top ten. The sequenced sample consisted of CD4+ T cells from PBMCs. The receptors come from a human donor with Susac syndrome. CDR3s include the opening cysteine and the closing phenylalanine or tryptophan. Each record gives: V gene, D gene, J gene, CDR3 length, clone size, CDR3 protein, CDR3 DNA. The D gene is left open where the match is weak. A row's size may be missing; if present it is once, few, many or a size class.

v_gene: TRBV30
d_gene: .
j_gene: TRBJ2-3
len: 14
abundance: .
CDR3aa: CASARDFATDTQYF
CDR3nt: TGTGCCTCGGCCCGGGACTTCGCCACAGATACGCAGTATTTT

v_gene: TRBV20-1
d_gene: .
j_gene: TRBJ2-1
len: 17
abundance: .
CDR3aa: CSARGGDSRSSYNEQFF
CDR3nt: TGCAGTGCTAGAGGGGGGGACAGCCGCTCTTCCTACAATGAGCAGTTCTTC

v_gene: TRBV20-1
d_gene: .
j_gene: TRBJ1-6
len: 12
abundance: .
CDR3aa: CSARDSATSLHF
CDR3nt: TGCAGTGCTAGAGATTCGGCAACATCCCTCCACTTT

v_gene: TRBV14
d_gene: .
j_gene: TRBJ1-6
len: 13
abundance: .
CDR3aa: CASSQDRRTPLHF
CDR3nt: TGTGCCAGCAGCCAAGATCGTAGGACACCCCTCCACTTT

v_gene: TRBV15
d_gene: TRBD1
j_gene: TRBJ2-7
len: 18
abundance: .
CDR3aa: CATSRLPGWDGTGDEQYF
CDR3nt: TGTGCCACCAGCAGACTCCCAGGATGGGACGGGACAGGGGACGAGCAGTACTTC

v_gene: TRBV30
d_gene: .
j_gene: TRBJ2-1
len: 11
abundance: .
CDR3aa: CAWSVRLEQFF
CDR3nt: TGTGCCTGGAGTGTACGCCTAGAGCAGTTCTTC

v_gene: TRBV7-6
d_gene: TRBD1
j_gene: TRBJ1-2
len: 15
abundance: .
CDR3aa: CASSLSGQGGNGYTF
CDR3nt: TGTGCCAGCAGCTTATCAGGACAGGGCGGTAATGGCTACACCTTC

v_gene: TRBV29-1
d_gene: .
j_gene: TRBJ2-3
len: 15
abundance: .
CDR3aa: CSVSPFRVATDTQYF
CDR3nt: TGCAGCGTTTCCCCTTTCCGGGTGGCCACAGATACGCAGTATTTT

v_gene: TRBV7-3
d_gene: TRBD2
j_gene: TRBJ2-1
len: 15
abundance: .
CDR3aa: CASSPTSGDHNEQFF
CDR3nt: TGTGCCAGCAGCCCCACTAGCGGGGACCACAATGAGCAGTTCTTC

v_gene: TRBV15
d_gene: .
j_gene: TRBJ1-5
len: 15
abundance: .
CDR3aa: CATSLRRTSNQPQHF
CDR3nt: TGTGCCACCAGCTTACGAAGAACTAGCAATCAGCCCCAGCATTTT

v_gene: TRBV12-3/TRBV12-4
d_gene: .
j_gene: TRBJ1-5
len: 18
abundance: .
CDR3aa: CASSLITGASYSNQPQHF
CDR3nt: TGTGCCAGCAGTCTTATTACTGGGGCGTCCTATAGCAATCAGCCCCAGCATTTT

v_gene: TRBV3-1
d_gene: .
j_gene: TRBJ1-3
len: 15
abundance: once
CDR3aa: CASSQVTGFGNTIYF
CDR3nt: TGTGCCAGCAGCCAAGTCACAGGCTTTGGAAACACCATATATTTT

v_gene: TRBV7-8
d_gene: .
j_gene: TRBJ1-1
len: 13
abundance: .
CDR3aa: CASSPGDRAEALF
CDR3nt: TGTGCCAGCAGCCCAGGGGATCGAGCTGAAGCTCTCTTT

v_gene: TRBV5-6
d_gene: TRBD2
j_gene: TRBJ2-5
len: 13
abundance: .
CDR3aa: CASSPGGVETQYF
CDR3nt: TGTGCCAGCAGCCCGGGGGGGGTGGAGACCCAGTACTTC

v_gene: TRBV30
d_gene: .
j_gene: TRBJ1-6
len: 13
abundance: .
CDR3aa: CAWSLGNNSPLHF
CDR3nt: TGTGCCTGGAGTTTGGGGAATAATTCACCCCTCCACTTT

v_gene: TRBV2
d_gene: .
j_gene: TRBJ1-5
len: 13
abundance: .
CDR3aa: CASRGSINQPQHF
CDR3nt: TGTGCCAGTCGCGGGTCGATCAATCAGCCCCAGCATTTT

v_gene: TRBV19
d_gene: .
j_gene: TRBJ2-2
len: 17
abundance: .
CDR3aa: CASSIQGSGANTGELFF
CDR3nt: TGTGCCAGTAGTATCCAGGGGAGTGGGGCGAACACCGGGGAGCTGTTTTTT

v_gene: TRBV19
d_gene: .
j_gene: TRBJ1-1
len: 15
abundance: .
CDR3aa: CASSLTGTADTEAFF
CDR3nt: TGTGCCAGTAGTCTCACCGGGACGGCGGACACTGAAGCTTTCTTT

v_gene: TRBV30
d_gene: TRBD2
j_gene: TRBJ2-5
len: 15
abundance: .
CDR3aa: CAWSVGSSGEGTQYF
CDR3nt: TGTGCCTGGAGTGTCGGGTCTAGCGGGGAAGGGACCCAGTACTTC

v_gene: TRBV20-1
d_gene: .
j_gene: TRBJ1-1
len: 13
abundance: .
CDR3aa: CSARTEMNTEAFF
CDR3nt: TGCAGTGCTAGGACGGAGATGAACACTGAAGCTTTCTTT

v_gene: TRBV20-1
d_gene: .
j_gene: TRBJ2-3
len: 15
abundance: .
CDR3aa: CSAAKGGWTTDTQYF
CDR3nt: TGCAGTGCAGCGAAAGGTGGATGGACCACAGATACGCAGTATTTT

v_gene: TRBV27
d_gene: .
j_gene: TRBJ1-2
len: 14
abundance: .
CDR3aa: CASSKGEASYGYTF
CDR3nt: TGTGCCAGCAGTAAAGGGGAGGCTTCCTATGGCTACACCTTC

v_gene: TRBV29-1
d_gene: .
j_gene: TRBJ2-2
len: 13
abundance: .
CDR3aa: CSVDRGGTGELFF
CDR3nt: TGCAGCGTTGACAGGGGGGGAACCGGGGAGCTGTTTTTT

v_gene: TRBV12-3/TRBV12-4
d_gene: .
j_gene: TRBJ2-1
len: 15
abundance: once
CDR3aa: CASSLAWSAGGEQFF
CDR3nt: TGTGCCAGCAGTTTAGCGTGGTCGGCGGGCGGTGAGCAGTTCTTC

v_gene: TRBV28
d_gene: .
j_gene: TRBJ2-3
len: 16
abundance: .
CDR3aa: CASSLRPGAVTDTQYF
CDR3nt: TGTGCCAGCAGTTTAAGACCAGGGGCCGTCACAGATACGCAGTATTTT

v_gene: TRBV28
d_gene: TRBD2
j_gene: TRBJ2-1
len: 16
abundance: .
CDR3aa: CASSLSLAGGSGEQFF
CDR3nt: TGTGCCAGCAGCCTCTCACTAGCGGGGGGGAGTGGCGAGCAGTTCTTC

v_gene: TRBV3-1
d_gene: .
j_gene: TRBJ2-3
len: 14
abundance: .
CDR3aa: CASSRRSSRDTQYF
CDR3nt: TGTGCCAGCAGCCGCCGTTCCTCGAGGGATACGCAGTATTTT

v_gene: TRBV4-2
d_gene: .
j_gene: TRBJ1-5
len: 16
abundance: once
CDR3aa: CASSPHAAGNNQPQHF
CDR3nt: TGTGCCAGCAGCCCCCACGCCGCAGGGAACAATCAGCCCCAGCATTTT

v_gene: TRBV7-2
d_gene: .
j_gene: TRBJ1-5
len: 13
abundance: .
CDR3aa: CASSPQGDQPQHF
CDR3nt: TGTGCCAGCAGCCCCCAGGGTGATCAGCCCCAGCATTTT